This TCR delta chain was identified during a study of gammadelta T cells in human blood. Study outcomes and limitations: Microbial exposure reportedly appeared to drive polyclonal expansion of innate gamma-delta T cells right after birth.

This clone ranks as large. The target antigen is unknown. At the DNA level, this CDR3 is encoded by other sequences in the same sample as well. The CDR3 covers 26 residues. V trimming: 2 bases; J trimming: 1 base; junction bases outside the gene matches: 35. CDR1 TSWWSYY and CDR2 QGS come from the germline V gene. TCRdb reanalysed the RT-PCR reads with CATT. The top ten clones hold 23% of a sample with 200 to 300 delta-chain clones, 10% to 13% of them seen once. The gene calls are TRDV1 and TRDJ1; 9 bases agree with TRDD3. The sequenced material came from non-Vgamma9Vdelta2 gamma-delta T cells from cord blood. The clonotype comes from a newborn. CDR3: CALGESPGPPASVSYWGTLITDKLIF. CDR3 nucleotides: TGTGCTCTTGGGGAATCCCCCGGACCCCCTGCCTCCGTAAGTTACTGGGGGACCCTAATCACCGATAAACTCATCTTT.